The rows below give T cell receptor beta chains drawn from one sample of a study of OX40 agonist ivuxolimab in advanced cancers. Repertoires were generated with immunoSEQ multiplex PCR, while TCRdb's copy carries only in-frame clones and drops some. The sample yields about 79,000 clones, roughly 94% seen once. Sequences were derived from CD4+ or CD8+ T cells sorted from blood, sampled in a trial of the OX40 agonist ivuxolimab. The receptors here all came from an adult with an advanced solid tumor such as melanoma, head and neck, liver or kidney cancer. The CDR3 runs from the conserved cysteine through the conserved F or W. D genes are given only for firm matches. Some rows have no size entry. The others give once, few or many, or a class for an expanded clone.

>.|once|TRBV19|TRBJ2-3
CASSIFNTDTQYF
TGTGCCAGTAGTATTTTTAACACAGATACGCAGTATTTT
>TRBD1|.|TRBV19|TRBJ1-1
CASSTTTRDRGLLNTEAFF
TGTGCCAGTAGTACCACCACCCGGGACAGGGGGTTGTTGAACACTGAAGCTTTCTTT
>.|.|TRBV28|TRBJ2-1
CASSAGSYNEQFF
TGTGCCAGCAGTGCGGGGAGCTACAATGAGCAGTTCTTC
>TRBD1|.|TRBV6-1|TRBJ1-1
CASSDPGGRLNTEAFF
TGTGCCAGCAGTGACCCAGGGGGACGTTTGAACACTGAAGCTTTCTTT
>.|.|TRBV7-2|TRBJ1-2
CASSLGSGPRVGYGYTF
TGTGCCAGCAGCTTAGGTAGTGGCCCCAGGGTCGGCTATGGCTACACCTTC
>.|.|TRBV11-3|TRBJ2-3
CASSLSGFSTDTQYF
TGTGCCAGCAGCTTATCCGGGTTTAGCACAGATACGCAGTATTTT
>TRBD2|.|TRBV18|TRBJ2-7
CASSPEAGLAPYEQYF
TGTGCCAGCTCACCCGAGGCGGGACTAGCGCCCTACGAGCAGTACTTC
>.|.|TRBV29-1|TRBJ2-7
CSVVTDSSFYEQYF
TGCAGCGTTGTAACCGACAGTTCCTTTTACGAGCAGTACTTC
>TRBD2|.|TRBV7-9|TRBJ2-3
CASSTLAGAPDTQYF
TGTGCCAGCAGCACCCTAGCGGGAGCCCCAGATACGCAGTATTTT
>.|.|TRBV5-6|TRBJ2-7
CASSLGLNEQYF
TGTGCCAGCAGCTTGGGTCTCAACGAGCAGTACTTC
>.|once|TRBV9|TRBJ2-6
CASSVARSGANVLTF
TGTGCCAGCAGCGTAGCCCGCTCTGGGGCCAACGTCCTGACTTTC
>TRBD2|.|TRBV27|TRBJ2-7
CASSWAGGAYEQYF
TGTGCCAGCAGTTGGGCGGGAGGGGCCTACGAGCAGTACTTC
>TRBD1|once|TRBV30|TRBJ2-7
CAWSGDRDEQYF
TGTGCCTGGAGTGGGGACAGGGACGAGCAGTACTTC
>TRBD1|.|TRBV7-9|TRBJ2-2
CASSFPTGANTGELFF
TGTGCCAGCAGCTTCCCGACAGGGGCGAACACCGGGGAGCTGTTTTTT
>.|.|TRBV5-1|TRBJ2-7
CASTSGERYEQYF
TGCGCCAGCACTTCAGGAGAGCGGTACGAGCAGTACTTC
>.|.|TRBV4-3|TRBJ2-7
CASSSSRPGGYEQYF
TGCGCCAGCAGCTCTAGCAGACCCGGGGGCTACGAGCAGTACTTC
>.|once|TRBV19|TRBJ2-7
CASTPGSPAGEQYF
TGTGCCAGTACCCCCGGGTCCCCGGCGGGCGAGCAGTACTTC
>.|.|TRBV7-2|TRBJ1-2
CASSLEVQGYGYTF
TGTGCCAGCAGCTTAGAGGTCCAGGGGTACGGCTACACCTTC
>TRBD1|.|TRBV28|TRBJ1-2
CASSPAAGGTTF
TGTGCCAGCAGTCCCGCGGCAGGGGGGACCACCTTC
>TRBD2|.|TRBV7-9|TRBJ2-7
CASSSLAVEQYF
TGTGCCAGCAGCTCCCTAGCGGTCGAGCAGTACTTC
>.|.|TRBV5-1|TRBJ1-3
CASRSLEGRSGNTIYF
TGCGCCAGCAGGTCGTTAGAAGGGCGCTCTGGAAACACCATATATTTT
>TRBD2|.|TRBV7-6|TRBJ2-5
CASSLSGGAETQYF
TGTGCCAGCAGCTTAAGCGGGGGGGCAGAGACCCAGTACTTC
>TRBD2|.|TRBV7-9|TRBJ2-7
CASSPPGGVAGAYEQYF
TGTGCCAGCAGCCCCCCCGGCGGGGTAGCGGGGGCCTACGAGCAGTACTTC
>TRBD2|.|TRBV7-3|TRBJ2-1
CASSSLAGSSYNEQFF
TGTGCCAGCAGCTCCCTAGCGGGGAGCTCCTACAATGAGCAGTTCTTC
>.|.|TRBV9|TRBJ1-2
CASSVGHNYGYTF
TGTGCCAGCAGCGTAGGCCATAACTATGGCTACACCTTC
>.|.|TRBV5-6|TRBJ2-1
CASSSTGREEQFF
TGTGCCAGCAGCTCGACAGGGAGGGAGGAGCAGTTCTTC
>.|once|TRBV21-1|TRBJ2-7
CASSNPSERGQAQYF
TGTGCCAGCAGCAATCCCTCCGAGAGGGGGCAGGCGCAGTACTTC
>.|.|TRBV28|TRBJ2-7
CASSSLTRTYEQYF
TGTGCCAGCAGTTCACTGACAAGAACCTACGAGCAGTACTTC
>.|.|TRBV6-5|TRBJ1-5
CASSFGQANQPQHF
TGTGCCAGCAGCTTCGGACAAGCCAATCAGCCCCAGCATTTT
>TRBD2|once|TRBV5-4|TRBJ2-1
CASSPGTSPYNEQFF
TGTGCCAGCAGCCCAGGGACTAGCCCATACAATGAGCAGTTCTTC
>TRBD1|few|TRBV27|TRBJ1-2
CASSFGQGDGYTF
TGTGCCAGCAGTTTTGGACAGGGGGATGGCTACACCTTC